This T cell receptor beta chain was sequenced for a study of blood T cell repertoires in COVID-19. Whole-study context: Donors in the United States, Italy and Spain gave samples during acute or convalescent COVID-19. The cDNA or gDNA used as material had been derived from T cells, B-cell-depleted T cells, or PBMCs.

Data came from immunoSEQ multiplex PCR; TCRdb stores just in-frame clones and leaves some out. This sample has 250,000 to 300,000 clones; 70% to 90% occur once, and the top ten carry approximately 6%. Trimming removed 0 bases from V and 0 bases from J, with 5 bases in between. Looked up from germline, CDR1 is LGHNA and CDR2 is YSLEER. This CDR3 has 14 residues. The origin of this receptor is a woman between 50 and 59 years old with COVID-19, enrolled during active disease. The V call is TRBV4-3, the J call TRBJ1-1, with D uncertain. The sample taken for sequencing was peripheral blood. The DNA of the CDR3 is TGCGCCAGCAGCCAAGATGGCATGAACACTGAAGCTTTCTTT. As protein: CASSQDGMNTEAFF.